A selection of T cell receptor beta chains follows, all from one sample in a study of shared clonotypes between healthy human individuals. Measured with immunoSEQ multiplex PCR; TCRdb has only the in-frame clones, and not every one. In the table there are over a million clones, roughly 95% of which are singletons. Sequenced input: naive CD4+ T cells sorted from blood. All receptors derive from a man aged 25 to 40 in good health. Both conserved end residues are part of each CDR3. Fields, in order: J gene, V gene, clone size, D gene, CDR3 DNA, CDR3 protein. D genes are given only for firm matches. Clone size is not always given. Where it is, it says once, few, many or a class for expanded clones.

J gene: TRBJ2-1
V gene: TRBV14
clone size: -
D gene: -
CDR3 DNA: TGTGCCAGCAGCCGGAGGGCCGGGTCCTACAATGAGCAGTTCTTC
CDR3 protein: CASSRRAGSYNEQFF

J gene: TRBJ2-7
V gene: TRBV14
clone size: -
D gene: -
CDR3 DNA: TGTGCCAGCAGTTGGACAAAAGGGGACGAGCAGTACTTC
CDR3 protein: CASSWTKGDEQYF

J gene: TRBJ1-4
V gene: TRBV27
clone size: -
D gene: -
CDR3 DNA: TGTGCCAGCAGTTTATGGGGAACTAATGAAAAACTGTTTTTT
CDR3 protein: CASSLWGTNEKLFF

J gene: TRBJ2-5
V gene: TRBV9
clone size: -
D gene: -
CDR3 DNA: TGTGCCAGCAGCGTAGCGGGCGATACCCAGTACTTC
CDR3 protein: CASSVAGDTQYF

J gene: TRBJ2-1
V gene: TRBV9
clone size: -
D gene: TRBD2
CDR3 DNA: TGTGCCAGCAGCGTAGCCACTAGCGGGAGGAATGAGCAGTTCTTC
CDR3 protein: CASSVATSGRNEQFF

J gene: TRBJ1-1
V gene: TRBV19
clone size: few
D gene: TRBD1
CDR3 DNA: TGTGCCAGTAGTCTGTTGGTGGGGACAGGGAGTACTGAAGCTTTCTTT
CDR3 protein: CASSLLVGTGSTEAFF

J gene: TRBJ1-2
V gene: TRBV7-9
clone size: -
D gene: TRBD1
CDR3 DNA: TGTGCCAGCAGCTTGGGACGACAGGGGGCCTATGGCTACACCTTC
CDR3 protein: CASSLGRQGAYGYTF

J gene: TRBJ2-3
V gene: TRBV7-9
clone size: -
D gene: -
CDR3 DNA: TGTGCCAGCAGCCACCGGGGTGGGAGTGGCACAGATACGCAGTATTTT
CDR3 protein: CASSHRGGSGTDTQYF

J gene: TRBJ2-7
V gene: TRBV6-5
clone size: -
D gene: TRBD2
CDR3 DNA: TGTGCCAGCAGCAGAGAAGCGGGACTGGCAGAGCAGTACTTC
CDR3 protein: CASSREAGLAEQYF

J gene: TRBJ2-5
V gene: TRBV6-5
clone size: -
D gene: -
CDR3 DNA: TGTGCCAGCAGTGCCGCCCAGTTGGTACAAGAGACCCAGTACTTC
CDR3 protein: CASSAAQLVQETQYF

J gene: TRBJ2-3
V gene: TRBV5-8
clone size: -
D gene: -
CDR3 DNA: TGTGCCAGCAGCTTTCGCAGCACAGATACGCAGTATTTT
CDR3 protein: CASSFRSTDTQYF

J gene: TRBJ2-2
V gene: TRBV7-2
clone size: -
D gene: -
CDR3 DNA: TGTGCCAGCAGCTCGGGGACCGGTCAGTACACCGGGGAGCTGTTTTTT
CDR3 protein: CASSSGTGQYTGELFF

J gene: TRBJ1-3
V gene: TRBV18
clone size: -
D gene: -
CDR3 DNA: TGTGCCAGCTCACCACTCCGAGGGACTCTGAGAAACACCATATATTTT
CDR3 protein: CASSPLRGTLRNTIYF

J gene: TRBJ1-5
V gene: TRBV5-5
clone size: once
D gene: -
CDR3 DNA: TGTGCCAGCAGCTTGGACAGGGCGACTCAGCCCCAGCATTTT
CDR3 protein: CASSLDRATQPQHF

J gene: TRBJ2-6
V gene: TRBV10-3
clone size: -
D gene: -
CDR3 DNA: TGTGCCATCAGTGAGTCCGCAGTTCCTGGGGCCAACGTCCTGACTTTC
CDR3 protein: CAISESAVPGANVLTF

J gene: TRBJ2-1
V gene: TRBV5-1
clone size: -
D gene: TRBD1
CDR3 DNA: TGCGCCAGCAAAGAACAGGGGGTCCCTGCGAGTGAGCAGTTCTTC
CDR3 protein: CASKEQGVPASEQFF

J gene: TRBJ2-2
V gene: TRBV4-1
clone size: few
D gene: -
CDR3 DNA: TGCGCCAGCAGTCGCGGGGAAAACAGGGCCGGGGAGCTGTTTTTT
CDR3 protein: CASSRGENRAGELFF

J gene: TRBJ1-5
V gene: TRBV7-2
clone size: once
D gene: -
CDR3 DNA: TGTGCCAGCAGCCCGAGACAGCCTTCAGGGCCCCAGCATTTT
CDR3 protein: CASSPRQPSGPQHF

J gene: TRBJ1-2
V gene: TRBV28
clone size: -
D gene: -
CDR3 DNA: TGTGCCAGCAGTTCATGGGGAGGAGACCACTATGGCTACACCTTC
CDR3 protein: CASSSWGGDHYGYTF